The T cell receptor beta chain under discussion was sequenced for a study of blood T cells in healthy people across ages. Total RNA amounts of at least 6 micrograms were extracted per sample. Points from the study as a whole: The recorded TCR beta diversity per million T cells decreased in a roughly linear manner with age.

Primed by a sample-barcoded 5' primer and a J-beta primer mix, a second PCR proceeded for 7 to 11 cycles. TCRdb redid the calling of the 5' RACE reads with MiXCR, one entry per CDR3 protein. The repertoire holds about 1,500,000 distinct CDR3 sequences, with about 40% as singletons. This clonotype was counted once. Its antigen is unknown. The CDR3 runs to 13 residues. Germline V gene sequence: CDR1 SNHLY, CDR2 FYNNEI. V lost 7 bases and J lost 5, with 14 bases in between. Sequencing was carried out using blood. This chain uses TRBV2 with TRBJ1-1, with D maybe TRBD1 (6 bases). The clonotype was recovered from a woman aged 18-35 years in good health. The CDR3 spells CASIPEGVTEAFF. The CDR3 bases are TGTGCCAGCATACCCGAGGGGGTGACTGAAGCTTTCTTT.